The entry below describes one T cell receptor (beta chain). Its antigen is not yet known. There are no base qualities to consult, and no much larger clone falls within one base. The TCR beta CDR3 regions were amplified from RNA transcripts. For the first round of RT-PCR on the TCR CDR3, the HTBI primer set was used together with the Qiagen OneStep RT-PCR kit. Libraries were constructed in a second round of multiplex PCR, after which size selection and purification were carried out. Paired-end sequencing of the libraries was performed with 100 bp reads on an Illumina HiSeq2000. Turning to the authors' computational methods: SOAPnuke was used to process the raw data, removing reads that contained adapters or uncalled bases, had a mean Phred below 15, or lacked an exact match to the constant primer or identifier. COPE v1.2.5 was used to merge the high-quality paired reads, and each unique nucleotide sequence was defined as a clonotype. MiTCR v1.1 was used to align the clonotypes against IMGT TRBV, TRBD and TRBJ reference segments. The analysis was restricted to V-J combinations with a frequency above 0.0001, which together covered 99.2% of the repertoires. A TCS score was defined as the ratio between F50 (clonal expansion) and ExV (chaos), using BLOSUM62-based TCRdist between CDR3 peptides within each V-J. Welch's t-statistics and random forest reduced fewer than 600 V-J features to roughly 13, which were used in a naive Bayes classifier (R e1071). TCRdb reran the public reads through fastp at Q25 and MiXCR, keeping productive beta chains. Rows are unified per CDR3 protein, each entry keeping the most common DNA and genes. TCRdb's processing, not the study's, gives the V and J calls here. A total of hundreds of thousands of distinct CDR3 sequences appear in this sample, around 24% of them only once. The ten largest account for about 10% of the sample.

This specimen belongs to a study of T cells in Graves' hyperthyroidism and ophthalmopathy (dated by TCRdb to about 2019). Some background on the complete study: Peripheral blood was sampled at the time of initial diagnosis, prior to any treatment. To identify TCR V-J signatures that set the groups apart, the researchers used a discovery cohort of about a hundred patients, made up of around 42 with Graves' ophthalmopathy and some 56 with stable Graves' hyperthyroidism. An independent validation cohort of 18 to 20 hyperthyroidism patients and over 15 patients who later progressed to ophthalmopathy tested prospective prediction of ophthalmopathy. The 75 to 100 discovery patients were divided at random into training and test sets in a 7:3 ratio. In several Graves' hyperthyroidism patients, the study also compared T-cell repertoires from thyroid tissue with T-cell repertoires from blood. After blood sampling, hyperthyroidism patients were treated with methimazole at a starting dose of 30 mg daily, and ophthalmopathy patients were treated with high-dose intravenous methylprednisolone. The paper describes TCR Vbeta CDR3 sequencing of more than 120 peripheral blood samples, made up of around 41 ophthalmopathy patients, roughly 72 hyperthyroidism patients and about 17 progressor patients.

In the ophthalmopathy patients, disease was moderately to severely active, with a Clinical Activity Score of 3 or more, a NOSPECS grade of 4 or more, and a duration of less than 3 months. Patients with uncontrolled infections, other autoimmune diseases, pregnancy or lactation were excluded. Diagnoses were established on the basis of clinical symptoms, serum thyroxine and TRAb, thyroid ultrasound, and orbital computed tomography. PBMCs were isolated from approximately 10 ml of fresh peripheral blood by Ficoll-Paque density gradient centrifugation. Trizol reagent was used to extract total RNA, and RNA quality was then checked on an Agilent 2100 Bioanalyzer. Paper-wide results and their limitations: Most expanded thyroid clonotypes (frequency above 0.001) were also found in blood, which suggests that blood repertoires may mirror thyroid immune responses. During validation, the model predicted progression to ophthalmopathy a median of around 7 months ahead of onset, with more than 55% sensitivity and under 85% specificity. Sample size was not statistically predetermined, and blinding of investigators to group allocation was not performed. Ophthalmopathy was separated from stable hyperthyroidism by a 13 V-J signature model, with just over 85% sensitivity and roughly 81% specificity obtained in cross-validation and 80%/75% obtained in testing.

The junction shows trimming of 0 bases on V and 6 bases on J, and the gene matches do not reach 6 bases of it. Including the terminal cysteine and phenylalanine, the CDR3 comprises 16 residues. Left in the record is the CDR3 DNA by itself, 48 bases read in frame from the first base. CDR1 and CDR2 (SGDLS, YYNGEE) derive from the germline V gene. This receptor was taken from a woman in her twenties or thirties with Graves' ophthalmopathy. The chain couples TRBV9 to TRBJ2-2, with 9 middle bases fitting TRBD1. Sample: blood. The nucleotide sequence reads TGTGCCAGCAGCGTAGCCGGGACAGGGCGAGCCGGGGAGCTGTTTTTT. This codes for CASSVAGTGRAGELFF.